This T cell receptor beta chain was sequenced during a study of T-cell memory formation after mild COVID-19. Study in general: Among the donors, TCR clusters were largely specific to each donor. Notes on the study in general: Clones shrinking between day 15 and 85 showed a balanced CD4/CD8 split, and those that grew later tilted toward CD4+.

Amplification by 5'RACE using constant-segment primers produced TCR alpha and TCR beta cDNA libraries that carried sample barcodes and UMIs. MiXCR, applied by TCRdb to the 5' RACE reads, yields one record per CDR3 protein. The sample includes about 350,000 distinct CDR3 sequences, approximately 13% seen only once; the top ten take around a fifth. Trimming removed 1 base from V and 1 base from J, with 20 bases in between. The CDR3 contains 18 residues. CDR1 is GTSNPN and CDR2 is SVGIG in the germline V gene (reference sequence). As to this clonotype: What it binds is not known.

The chain carries TRBV30 and TRBJ1-5, with D perhaps matching TRBD1 (5 bases). The source is a man between 18 and 35 years old who had mild COVID-19 (a few samples of this study predate the infection). Cell type and time point are not known. Input material: PBMCs or a T cell subset sorted from them (not recorded which). CDR3 amino acids: CAWSAYPLGAGSNQPQHF. CDR3 nucleotide sequence: TGTGCCTGGAGTGCGTACCCCCTTGGGGCGGGGAGCAATCAGCCCCAGCATTTT.